This passage covers 19 T cell receptor beta chains from one sample sequenced in a study of blood T cell repertoires in COVID-19. Clones were read by immunoSEQ multiplex PCR, and TCRdb kept only the in-frame ones, dropping some. This table holds about 330,000 clones, around 90% found once. Source material: PBMCs or T cells enriched from blood (not recorded which). Receptors were obtained from a woman in her thirties who had recovered from COVID-19.

This clone was observed once. The V gene is TRBV28, the J gene TRBJ2-7, with D perhaps matching TRBD1 (5 bases). Trimming took off 3 bases at V and 1 base at J, with 10 bases between the two ends. This CDR3 has 14 residues. Looked up from germline, CDR1 is MDHEN and CDR2 is SYDVKM. In DNA form, the CDR3 reads TGTGCCAGCAGTTTTTCGACAGATTCCTACGAGCAGTACTTC. It encodes CASSFSTDSYEQYF.

This chain joins TRBV11-2 and TRBJ1-1; D not certain. Germline V gene sequence: CDR1 SGHAT, CDR2 FQNNGV. The CDR3 is 13 residues long. V shed 1 base and J shed 3 bases, with 6 bases lying between them. CDR3 residues: CASSLVADTEAFF. CDR3 nucleotide sequence: TGTGCCAGCAGCTTAGTCGCGGACACTGAAGCTTTCTTT.

This chain connects TRBV7-6 to TRBJ2-1; 11 positions agree with TRBD2. After removal of 5 bases from V and 2 bases from J, the junction contained 2 bases not matched to a gene. Germline CDR1 SGHVS, CDR2 FNYEAQ. The CDR3 has 15 amino acids. CDR3 amino acids: CASSILAGAYNEQFF. The DNA for the CDR3 is TGTGCCAGCAGCATACTAGCGGGGGCCTACAATGAGCAGTTCTTC.

Notes on this clone: The identical CDR3 is also encoded by other nucleotide sequences in the sample. V usage is TRBV19 and J usage is TRBJ1-5; D unclear. CDR1 is LNHDA and CDR2 is SQIVND in the germline V gene (reference sequence). This CDR3 contains 13 residues. V shed 1 base and J shed 4 bases, with 5 bases lying between them. The CDR3 sequence is CASSIAGNQPQHF. In nucleotides, the CDR3 is TGTGCCAGTAGTATAGCGGGGAATCAGCCCCAGCATTTT. The entire variable domain, with the rest obtained from reference TRBV19 and TRBJ1-5, is as follows: DGGITQSPKYLFRKEGQNVTLSCEQNLNHDAMYWYRQDPGQGLRLIYYSQIVNDFQKGDIAEGYSVSREKKESFPLTVTSAQKNPTAFYLCASSIAGNQPQHFGDGTRLSIL.

The rearrangement uses TRBV5-1 and TRBJ1-2, with 12 nucleotides matching TRBD1. The length of the CDR3 is 14 residues. V lost 5 bases, J lost 7 bases, and 6 bases stayed unmatched. Germline-derived CDR1 and CDR2 are SGHRS and YFSETQ. The DNA of the CDR3 is TGCGCCAGCAGTGGGACAGGGGGCGCGGCTGGCTACACCTTC. Translation: CASSGTGGAAGYTF.

The V call is TRBV18, the J call TRBJ1-4; D remains ambiguous. This CDR3 is built from 16 residues. V gave up 1 base and J gave up 0 bases, with 9 bases separating them. CDR1 is KGHSH and CDR2 is LQKENI in the germline V gene. The CDR3, as DNA: TGTGCCAGCTCACCACGGCAGACAACAACTAATGAAAAACTGTTTTTT. The encoded protein is CASSPRQTTTNEKLFF. Variable domain in full (rest from reference TRBV18 and TRBJ1-4): NAGVMQNPRHLVRRRGQEARLRCSPMKGHSHVYWYRQLPEEGLKFMVYLQKENIIDESGMPKERFSAEFPKEGPSILRIQQVVRGDSAAYFCASSPRQTTTNEKLFFGSGTQLSVL.

CDR3 amino acids: CASSPAGTGGRNEQFF. CDR3 DNA sequence: TGTGCCAGCAGCCCCGCAGGGACGGGAGGACGCAATGAGCAGTTCTTC. The rearrangement uses TRBV7-8 and TRBJ2-1, with 7 bases matching TRBD2. This CDR3 comprises 16 residues. The J segment lost 6 bases and the V segment lost 5 bases, leaving 13 bases of the junction unmatched. CDR1 and CDR2 from the germline V gene are SGHVS and FQNEAQ.

This clone was counted only a few times. This chain uses TRBV27 with TRBJ2-7, with D possibly being TRBD1 (5 bases). The CDR3 has 13 amino acids. Germline V gene sequence: CDR1 MNHEY, CDR2 SMNVEV (reference sequence). V was pared by 6 bases and J by 2 bases, with 11 bases between. The CDR3 is CASRATVAYEQYF. DNA for the CDR3: TGTGCCAGCAGAGCGACAGTCGCCTACGAGCAGTACTTC.

The chain combines TRBV9 with TRBJ2-7; a possible D gene is TRBD1 (5 bases). Germline CDR1 SGDLS, CDR2 YYNGEE. V lost 3 bases and J 4 bases, leaving 11 bases between the germline ends. The CDR3 consists of 13 residues. CDR3 sequence reads: CASSGTYDYEQYF. The CDR3 DNA is TGTGCCAGCAGCGGGACATACGATTACGAGCAGTACTTC.

The V gene is TRBV7-6, the J gene TRBJ2-6, with unresolved D. This CDR3 has 16 residues. Germline CDR1 is SGHVS and CDR2 is FNYEAQ. V lost 7 bases, J lost 0 bases, and 13 bases lay in between. The CDR3 sequence is CASTLRSGSGANVLTF. CDR3 sequence (DNA): TGTGCCAGCACCCTAAGATCCGGCTCTGGGGCCAACGTCCTGACTTTC. Complete variable domain (other parts from reference TRBV7-6 and TRBJ2-6): GAGVSQSPRYKVTKRGQDVALRCDPISGHVSLYWYRQALGQGPEFLTYFNYEAQQDKSGLPNDRFSAERPEGSISTLTIQRTEQRDSAMYRCASTLRSGSGANVLTFGAGSRLTVL.

The chain is built from TRBV28 and TRBJ1-2; TRBD1 agrees at 8 bases. The length of the CDR3 is 12 residues. Trimming removed 5 bases from V and 8 bases from J; junction bases left unmatched: 4. CDR1 MDHEN and CDR2 SYDVKM come from the germline V gene. The chain's CDR3 is CASSQTGAGYTF. The DNA of the CDR3 is TGTGCCAGCAGTCAGACAGGGGCCGGCTACACCTTC.

The V call is TRBV14, the J call TRBJ2-1; D is unresolved. The CDR3 spans 14 residues. The germline gives CDR1 SGHDN, CDR2 FVKESK. V was shortened by 4 bases and J by 6 bases, with 13 bases between the two germline ends. CDR3 in amino acids: CASSLGGAPNEQFF. The DNA of the CDR3 is TGTGCCAGCAGCCTAGGCGGCGCTCCCAATGAGCAGTTCTTC.

V is TRBV7-2 and J is TRBJ1-2; a weak D match, TRBD1 (6 bases). Deletions cut 1 base from V and 4 bases from J, with 7 bases between. The CDR3 has 13 residues. CDR1 is SGHTA and CDR2 is FQGNSA in the germline V gene. CDR3 nucleotides: TGTGCCAGCAGCTTAGACAGGGCCTATGGCTACACCTTC. This codes for CASSLDRAYGYTF.

The chain carries TRBV28 and TRBJ2-7, with D possibly matching TRBD1 (5 bases). The CDR3 length is 14 residues. V was cut by 4 bases and J by 2 bases, with 12 bases left in between. The germline gives CDR1 MDHEN, CDR2 SYDVKM. The CDR3 DNA sequence: TGTGCCAGCAGTTCAGGGCAGAATGCCTACGAGCAGTACTTC. This translates into CASSSGQNAYEQYF.

This chain joins TRBV5-4 and TRBJ2-5, with 8 bases matching TRBD2. The CDR3 is 14 residues long. The V and J ends lost 4 bases and 4 bases, in that order; junction bases with no gene match: 6. The V gene's germline CDR1 is SGHNT and CDR2 YYREEE (reference sequence). The CDR3 sequence: CASSIGTRGETQYF. CDR3 coding DNA: TGTGCCAGCAGCATCGGGACTAGAGGAGAGACCCAGTACTTC.

This chain's CDR3 is CASSYEAGQGGLAVYEQYF. In DNA, the CDR3 is TGTGCCAGCAGTTACGAGGCGGGACAGGGCGGACTAGCGGTCTACGAGCAGTACTTC. The J gene is TRBJ2-7, the V gene TRBV6-2 or TRBV6-3; a weak D match, TRBD2 (10 bases). The CDR3 extends over 19 amino acids. V lost 2 bases and J lost 3, with 26 bases in between. From germline, CDR1 is MNHEY and CDR2 SVGEGT.

Regarding this clone: The junction shows a germline mismatch at one end, possibly a read error. The same CDR3 also results from other DNA sequences found in this sample. The chain carries TRBV6-1 and TRBJ2-7, with D perhaps TRBD1 (5 bases). In germline, CDR1 is MNHNS, CDR2 SASEGT. This CDR3 is built from 15 residues. The CDR3 region is CASSERGREGGEQYF. The CDR3 DNA reads as TGTGCCAGTAGTGAAAGAGGCAGGGAAGGTGGCGAGCAGTACTTC.

Remarks on this clone: The same CDR3 also results from other DNA sequences found in this sample. The chain links TRBV28 to TRBJ2-7; 7 positions agree with TRBD1. V was clipped by 8 bases and J by 1 base; unmatched bases: 2. The length of the CDR3 is 12 residues. Looked up from germline, CDR1 is MDHEN and CDR2 is SYDVKM. DNA for the CDR3: TGTGCCAGCGGGACAGTATCCTACGAGCAGTACTTC. This gives the protein CASGTVSYEQYF.

V and J are TRBV9 and TRBJ2-1; 8 bases are shared with TRBD1. Germline values: CDR1 SGDLS, CDR2 YYNGEE. J was trimmed by 9 bases and V by 4 bases; bases with no gene match: 12. The CDR3 contains 15 residues. CDR3 residues: CASSPQGASTGEQFF. CDR3 nucleotides: TGTGCCAGCAGCCCCCAGGGGGCCTCTACAGGTGAGCAGTTCTTC. The full variable domain, with the rest looked up from reference TRBV9 and TRBJ2-1, is DSGVTQTPKHLITATGQRVTLRCSPRSGDLSVYWYQQSLDQGLQFLIQYYNGEERAKGNILERFSAQQFPDLHSELNLSSLELGDSALYFCASSPQGASTGEQFFGPGTRLTVL.